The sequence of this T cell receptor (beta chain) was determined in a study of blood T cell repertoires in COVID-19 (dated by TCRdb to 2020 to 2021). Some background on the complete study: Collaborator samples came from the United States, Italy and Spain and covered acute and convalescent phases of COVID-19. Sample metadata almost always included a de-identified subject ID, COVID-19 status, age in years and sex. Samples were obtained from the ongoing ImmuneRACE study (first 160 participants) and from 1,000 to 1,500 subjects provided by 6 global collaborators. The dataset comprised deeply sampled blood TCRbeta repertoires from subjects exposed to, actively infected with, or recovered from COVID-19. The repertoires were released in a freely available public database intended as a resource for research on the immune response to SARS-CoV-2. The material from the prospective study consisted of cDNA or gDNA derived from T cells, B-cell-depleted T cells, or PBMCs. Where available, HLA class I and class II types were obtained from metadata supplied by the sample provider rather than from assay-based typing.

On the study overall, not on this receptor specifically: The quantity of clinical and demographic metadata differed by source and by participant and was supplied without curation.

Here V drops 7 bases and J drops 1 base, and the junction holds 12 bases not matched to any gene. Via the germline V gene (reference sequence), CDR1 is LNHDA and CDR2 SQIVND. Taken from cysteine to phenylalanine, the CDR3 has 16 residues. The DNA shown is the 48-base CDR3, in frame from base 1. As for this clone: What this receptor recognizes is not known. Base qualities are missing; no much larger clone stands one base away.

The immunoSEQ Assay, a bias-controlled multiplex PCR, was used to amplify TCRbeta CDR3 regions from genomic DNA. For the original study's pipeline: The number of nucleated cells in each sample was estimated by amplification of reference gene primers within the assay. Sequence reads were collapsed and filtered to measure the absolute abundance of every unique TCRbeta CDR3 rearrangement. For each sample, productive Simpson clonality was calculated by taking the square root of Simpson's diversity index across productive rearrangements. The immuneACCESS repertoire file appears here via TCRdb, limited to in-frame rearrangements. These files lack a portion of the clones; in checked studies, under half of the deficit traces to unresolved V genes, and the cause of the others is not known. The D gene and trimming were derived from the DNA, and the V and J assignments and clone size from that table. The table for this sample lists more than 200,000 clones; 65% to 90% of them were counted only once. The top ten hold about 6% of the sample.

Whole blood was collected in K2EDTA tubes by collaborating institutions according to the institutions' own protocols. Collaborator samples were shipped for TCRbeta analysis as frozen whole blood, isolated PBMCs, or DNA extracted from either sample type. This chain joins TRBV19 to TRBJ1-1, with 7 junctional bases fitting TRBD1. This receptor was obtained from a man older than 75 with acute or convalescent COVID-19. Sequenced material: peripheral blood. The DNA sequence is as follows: TGTGCCAGTACCTTCCCTTCGACAGGGAAGAACACTGAAGCTTTCTTT. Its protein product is CASTFPSTGKNTEAFF.